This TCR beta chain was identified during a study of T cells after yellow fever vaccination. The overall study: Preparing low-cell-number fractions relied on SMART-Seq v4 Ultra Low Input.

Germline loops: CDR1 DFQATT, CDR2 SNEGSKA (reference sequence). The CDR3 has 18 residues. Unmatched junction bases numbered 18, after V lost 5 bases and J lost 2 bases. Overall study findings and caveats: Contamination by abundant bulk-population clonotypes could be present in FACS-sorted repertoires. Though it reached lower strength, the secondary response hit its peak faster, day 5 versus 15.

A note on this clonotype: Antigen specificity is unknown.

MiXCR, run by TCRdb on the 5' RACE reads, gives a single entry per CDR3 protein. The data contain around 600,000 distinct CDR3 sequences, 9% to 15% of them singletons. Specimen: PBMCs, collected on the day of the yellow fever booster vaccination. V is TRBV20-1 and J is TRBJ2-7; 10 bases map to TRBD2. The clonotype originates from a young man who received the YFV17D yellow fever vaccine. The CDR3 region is CSASGLAETRGHTYEQYF. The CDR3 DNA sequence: TGCAGTGCTTCTGGACTAGCGGAGACCAGGGGGCACACCTACGAGCAGTACTTC.